The clone carrying this TCR beta chain was found a few times. The sample comes from a study of blood T cell repertoires in COVID-19. Sequenced by immunoSEQ multiplex PCR; TCRdb stores in-frame clones only, minus some. This table holds about 230,000 clones, about four fifths found once. Germline V gene lookup returns CDR1 ENHRY and CDR2 SYGVKD. V lost 4 bases and J 7 bases, leaving 14 bases between the germline ends. The CDR3 is made up of 14 amino acids. Sequenced: peripheral blood. The clonotype comes from a woman at least 80 years old with COVID-19, enrolled during active disease. The rearrangement joins TRBV10-3 to TRBJ2-1; D is unclear. CDR3 sequence reads: CAISALESRNEQFF. The DNA for the CDR3 is TGTGCCATCAGTGCTCTCGAGTCGAGAAATGAGCAGTTCTTC.